These 2 T cell receptor beta chains were all obtained from the same sample, sequenced in a study of blood T cells in healthy people across ages. A second about 7 to 12 cycle PCR used barcoded and J-beta primers. From the 5' RACE reads, TCRdb called clonotypes with MiXCR, one entry per CDR3 protein. The sample has 850,000 to 1,000,000 distinct CDR3 sequences, about 51% seen once; the top ten hold about 21%. Sequencing was carried out using blood. The receptors stem from an older woman in good health.

The chain has TRBV11-2 and TRBJ1-1; 7 positions agree with TRBD1. The V gene end was trimmed by 5 bases and the J gene end by 5 bases; junction bases not matched to a gene: 8. The CDR3 covers 14 residues. The germline V gene encodes CDR1 SGHAT and CDR2 FQNNGV. This chain's CDR3 is CASSPLQGSTEAFF. The CDR3 DNA sequence: TGTGCCAGCAGCCCCCTACAGGGGTCAACTGAAGCTTTCTTT.

This clonotype has ten or more counts. The chain couples TRBV4-2 to TRBJ2-1; D is possibly TRBD2 (6 bases). The V end lost 6 bases, the J end lost 3 bases, and 24 bases lay between the germline ends. Germline CDR1 reads LGHNA; CDR2 reads YNFKEQ. The CDR3 is 18 amino acids. As DNA, the CDR3 is TGTGCCAGCAGTCCAACGAGCAGCGGTAGCGGAAACTACAATGAGCAGTTCTTC. It encodes CASSPTSSGSGNYNEQFF.